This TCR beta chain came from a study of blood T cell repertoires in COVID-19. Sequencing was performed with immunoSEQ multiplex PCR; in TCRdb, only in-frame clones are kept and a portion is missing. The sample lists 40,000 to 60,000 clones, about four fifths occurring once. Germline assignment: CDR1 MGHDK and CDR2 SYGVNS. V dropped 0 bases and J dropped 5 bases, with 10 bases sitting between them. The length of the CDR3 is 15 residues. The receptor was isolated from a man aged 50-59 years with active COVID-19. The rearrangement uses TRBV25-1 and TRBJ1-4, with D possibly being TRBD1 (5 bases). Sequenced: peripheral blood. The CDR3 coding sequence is TGTGCCAGCAGTGAATATACGGCAGGGAATGAAAAACTGTTTTTT. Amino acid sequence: CASSEYTAGNEKLFF.